A single TCR beta chain is shown here with its context. Adults between roughly 18 and 89 years of age took part from fewer than 30 US areas. These data come from a study of blood T cell repertoires in COVID-19. The wider study: Collection of acute and convalescent COVID-19 samples took place in the United States, Italy and Spain. From T cells, B-cell-depleted T cells, or PBMCs came the material, which was cDNA or gDNA.

In the original processing: Reference gene primer amplification yielded estimated nucleated cell counts. The repertoire was sequenced with immunoSEQ multiplex PCR; TCRdb's copy has only in-frame clones and lacks some. V, J and clone size were drawn from that table, and D and trimming were deduced from the DNA. The data contain a few hundred thousand clones, 80% to 90% of them singletons. Germline trimming cut 4 bases from V and 6 bases from J; bases unmatched to any gene: 0. Per the germline V gene, CDR1 is SGHDT and CDR2 is YYEEEE. The CDR3 loop spans 13 amino acids. The J gene is TRBJ1-6, the V gene TRBV5-6, with 8 bases identical to TRBD1. The clonotype originates from a young man with acute COVID-19. Sequencing was performed on PBMCs or T cells enriched from blood (not recorded which). CDR3 nucleotide sequence: TGTGCCAGCAGCGGACAGGGTAATTCACCCCTCCACTTT. It codes for CASSGQGNSPLHF.